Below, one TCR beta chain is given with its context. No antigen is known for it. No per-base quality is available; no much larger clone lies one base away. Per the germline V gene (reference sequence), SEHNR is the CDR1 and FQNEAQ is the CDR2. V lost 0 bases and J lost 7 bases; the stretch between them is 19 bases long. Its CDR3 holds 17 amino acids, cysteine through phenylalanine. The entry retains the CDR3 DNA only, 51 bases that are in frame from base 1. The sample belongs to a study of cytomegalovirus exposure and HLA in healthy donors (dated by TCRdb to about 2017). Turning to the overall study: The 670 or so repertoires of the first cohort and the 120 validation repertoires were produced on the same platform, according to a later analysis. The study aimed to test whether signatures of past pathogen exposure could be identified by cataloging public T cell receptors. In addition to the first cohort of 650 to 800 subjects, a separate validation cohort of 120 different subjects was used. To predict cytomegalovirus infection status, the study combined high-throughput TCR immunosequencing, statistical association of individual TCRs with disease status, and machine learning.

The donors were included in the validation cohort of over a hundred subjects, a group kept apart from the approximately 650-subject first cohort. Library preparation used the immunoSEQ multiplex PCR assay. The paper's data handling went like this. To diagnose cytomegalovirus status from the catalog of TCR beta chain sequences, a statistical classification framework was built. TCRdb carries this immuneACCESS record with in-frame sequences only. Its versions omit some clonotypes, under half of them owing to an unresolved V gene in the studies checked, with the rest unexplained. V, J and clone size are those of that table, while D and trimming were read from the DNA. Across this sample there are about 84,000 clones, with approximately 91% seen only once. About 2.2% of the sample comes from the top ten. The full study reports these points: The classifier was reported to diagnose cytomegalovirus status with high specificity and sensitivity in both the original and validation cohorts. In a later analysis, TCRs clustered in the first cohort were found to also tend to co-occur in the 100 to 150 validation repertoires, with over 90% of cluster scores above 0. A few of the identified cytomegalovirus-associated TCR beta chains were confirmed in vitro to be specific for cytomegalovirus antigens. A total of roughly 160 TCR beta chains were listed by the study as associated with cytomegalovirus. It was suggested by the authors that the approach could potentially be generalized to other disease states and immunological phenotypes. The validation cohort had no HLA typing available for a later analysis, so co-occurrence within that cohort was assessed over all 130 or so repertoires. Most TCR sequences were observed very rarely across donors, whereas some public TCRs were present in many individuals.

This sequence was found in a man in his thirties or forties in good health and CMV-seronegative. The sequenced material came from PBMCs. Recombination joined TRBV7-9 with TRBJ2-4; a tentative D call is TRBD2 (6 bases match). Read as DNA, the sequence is TGTGCCAGCAGCTTAGCTAGGCCTCGGGGGTCGGGTAACATTCAGTACTTC. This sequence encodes CASSLARPRGSGNIQYF.